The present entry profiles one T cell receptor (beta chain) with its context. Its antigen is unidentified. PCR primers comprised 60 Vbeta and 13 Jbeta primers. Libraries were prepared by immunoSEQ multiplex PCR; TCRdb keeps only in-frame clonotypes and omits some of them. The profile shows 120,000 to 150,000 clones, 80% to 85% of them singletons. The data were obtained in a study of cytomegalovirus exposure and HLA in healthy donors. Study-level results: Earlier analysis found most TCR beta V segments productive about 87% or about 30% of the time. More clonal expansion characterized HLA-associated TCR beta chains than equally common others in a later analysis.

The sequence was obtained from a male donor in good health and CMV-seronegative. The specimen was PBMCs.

CDR3 sequence: CASRPDRGRGNQPQHF. CDR3 nucleotides: TGTGCCAGCAGGCCCGACAGGGGGCGCGGCAATCAGCCCCAGCATTTT. The chain recombines TRBV6-6 with TRBJ1-5; TRBD1 agrees at 10 bases. This CDR3 has 16 residues. The trim removed 6 bases at V and 2 bases at J, leaving 7 bases unmatched. Germline lookup yields CDR1 MNHNY and CDR2 SVGAGI (reference sequence).